This TCR beta chain was observed in a study of long-term antiretroviral therapy in people with HIV. Study observations and caveats: Dominance of pre-ART expanded clones persisted, fluctuating and often declining after ART. Collection of the blood took place between the mid-2000s and the late 2010s. The ART regimens in use then may have been less effective than current ones.

There were no participants with HIV treated outside the United States. Going into DNA extraction, samples held roughly 0.9-11 million cryopreserved PBMC. This clone was seen once. Its antigen remains unidentified. Version v3.0 of the immunoSEQ assay was performed at survey level. Clones were read by immunoSEQ multiplex PCR, and TCRdb kept only the in-frame ones, dropping some. This sample has tens of thousands of clones, with 80% to 90% found just once. The sequence came from a woman aged 30 to 39 with HIV. The material was unsorted PBMCs, obtained approximately 2.7 years before starting antiretroviral therapy.

Here the CDR3 DNA reads TGCGCCAGCCCCGAGGTGGTAAGCAGGGAAAAAGCCACCAGAAATAATTCACCCCTCCACTTT. Its translation is CASPEVVSREKATRNNSPLHF. This chain links TRBV5-1 with TRBJ1-6, with TRBD1 as a possible D gene (5 bases). V lost 7 bases, J lost 5 bases, and 34 bases lay in between. The germline V gene encodes CDR1 SGHRS and CDR2 YFSETQ. The CDR3 runs to 21 residues.